Presented here are 9 T cell receptor beta chains from one specimen sequenced in a study of cytomegalovirus exposure and HLA in healthy donors (dated by TCRdb to the late 2010s). The protocol used for the library was the immunoSEQ multiplex PCR assay. The multiplex PCR relied on a mix of 60 forward primers for TCR Vbeta segments and 13 reverse primers for TCR Jbeta segments. TCRdb mirrors the immuneACCESS table, restricted to in-frame sequences. Some clones are absent from its copies; in checked studies, under half trace to an unresolved V gene, and the reason for the others is unknown. This sample gives tens of thousands of clones in total; about 72% of them show up just once. Together, the top ten hold approximately 3.4% of the sample. The sequencing input was PBMCs. These receptors were taken from a woman aged 40-49 years in good health and CMV-seropositive.

This chain connects TRBV19 to TRBJ1-2; D perhaps matches TRBD1 (5 bases). From germline, CDR1 is LNHDA and CDR2 SQIVND (reference sequence). The ends were cut back, 1 base at V and 1 base at J, with 10 bases in the middle. CDR3 length equals 15 residues. The CDR3 DNA follows: TGTGCCAGTAGTATAGGACCAGGGATTAACTATGGCTACACCTTC. Its translation: CASSIGPGINYGYTF.

This clone was found a few times. This rearrangement joins TRBV25-1 to TRBJ1-1; unclear D gene. CDR3 size: 14 residues. The V and J ends lost 4 bases and 11 bases respectively, with 20 bases between them. Germline loops: CDR1 MGHDK, CDR2 SYGVNS. Written as DNA, the CDR3 is TGTGCCAGCAGTGCAATGGAGGCCCAGCCGACCGCTTTCTTT. Protein sequence: CASSAMEAQPTAFF.

The rearrangement joins TRBV9 to TRBJ2-3; D remains unclear. The germline gives CDR1 SGDLS, CDR2 YYNGEE. The CDR3 loop spans 13 amino acids. The V end was cut by 3 bases, the J end by 5 bases, with 10 bases between. The CDR3 DNA follows: TGTGCCAGCAGCGGAGAACCCGAAGATACGCAGTATTTT. Protein product: CASSGEPEDTQYF.

The chain carries TRBV9 and TRBJ1-4, with D hard to call. Trimming shortened V by 0 bases and J by 11 bases, and 11 bases separated the two germline ends. Germline CDR1 reads SGDLS; CDR2 reads YYNGEE. CDR3 length: 13 residues. CDR3 nucleotide sequence: TGTGCCAGCAGCGTAGATAGCACCGAGAAACTGTTTTTT. Protein: CASSVDSTEKLFF.

The J gene is TRBJ1-2, the V gene TRBV6-5; TRBD1 matches 7 bases. CDR1 and CDR2 (germline): MNHEY, SVGAGI. The V gene end was trimmed by 1 base and the J gene end by 3 bases; junction bases not matched to a gene: 8. This CDR3 is 16 amino acids long. The CDR3 DNA is TGTGCCAGCAGTTACTACCGCGTCCAGGGGGACTATGGCTACACCTTC. It yields the protein CASSYYRVQGDYGYTF.

The gene calls are TRBV5-1 and TRBJ2-5, with TRBD2 as a possible D gene (6 bases). Germline V gene sequence: CDR1 SGHRS, CDR2 YFSETQ. Deletions cut 0 bases from V and 9 bases from J, with 6 bases between. The CDR3 sequence is 11 residues long. CDR3 loop: CASSLGEAQYF. CDR3 sequence (DNA): TGCGCCAGCAGCTTGGGGGAGGCCCAGTACTTC.

V is TRBV29-1 and J is TRBJ2-7; D unresolved. Trimming cost V 5 bases and J 5 bases, with 16 bases left between them. Per the germline V gene, CDR1 is SQVTM and CDR2 is ANQGSEA. The CDR3 is 13 residues long. In nucleotides, the CDR3 is TGCAGCGTTCCTAAGCCCGGGTCTAACGAGCAGTACTTC. Translated, it gives CSVPKPGSNEQYF.

The rearrangement links TRBV18 to TRBJ1-1; 7 nucleotides match TRBD1. CDR1 KGHSH and CDR2 LQKENI come from the germline V gene. V lost 0 bases to trimming and J lost 5 bases; unmatched junction nucleotides: 12. CDR3 length: 17 amino acids. The CDR3 loop is CASSPPSRDRVRTEAFF. DNA of the CDR3: TGTGCCAGCTCACCACCGTCCAGAGACAGGGTGAGGACTGAAGCTTTCTTT.

This clone was detected only a few times. The chain is built from TRBV18 and TRBJ1-2, with D perhaps TRBD1 (5 bases). Germline V gives CDR1 KGHSH, CDR2 LQKENI. The CDR3 extends over 12 amino acids. Trimming stripped 3 bases from V and 6 bases from J, with 8 bases between. Here the CDR3 reads CASSPTRDGYTF. CDR3 sequence (DNA): TGTGCCAGCTCACCGACCAGGGATGGCTACACCTTC.